The clone carrying this TCR beta chain was recorded a few times. Antigen: not known. The record originates from a study of shared clonotypes between healthy human individuals. Methods used by the authors: Filtering was not the same, since immunoSEQ gave junction-only sequences without quality scores. Assay: immunoSEQ multiplex PCR; the TCRdb copy retains only in-frame clones and omits some. V, J and clone size are taken as reported in that table, and D and trimming were inferred from the DNA itself. Of about 730,000 clones in the sample, roughly 72% are singletons; the top ten hold under 2%. General study points: Depth was large, yet rarefaction showed that sorted-subset sequencing was incomplete.

The CDR3 extends over 15 amino acids. The V gene end was trimmed by 8 bases and the J gene end by 1 base; junction bases not matched to a gene: 7. Germline CDR1 is SNHLY and CDR2 is FYNNEI. The V call is TRBV2, the J call TRBJ2-5; 10 bases are a match to TRBD2. The specimen was memory CD4+ T cells sorted from blood. The subset: CD45RA-negative fraction. The receptor was isolated from a woman in her 30s in good health. The DNA for the CDR3 is TGTGCCAGCGGGAAGGCTAGCGGGAGCCAAGAGACCCAGTACTTC. Translated: CASGKASGSQETQYF.